This T cell receptor beta chain was observed in a study of beta chain features in type 1 diabetes. Study-wide context: Regarding age, gender and cell yields, patients proved similar to healthy donors.

Investigators reverse transcribed all isolated RNA, so they sequenced expressed TCRB transcripts. The repertoire was sequenced with immunoSEQ multiplex PCR; TCRdb's copy has only in-frame clones and lacks some. Among roughly 140,000 clones listed, about 8.1% were seen once. The CDR3 covers 12 residues. V was shortened by 2 bases and J by 12 bases, with 11 bases between the two germline ends. CDR1 SGHTA and CDR2 FQGNSA come from the germline V gene. About this clone: The identical CDR3 is also encoded by other nucleotide sequences in the sample.

The specimen was central memory CD4+ T cells from blood. This TCR derives from a man aged 18 to 30 in good health. The chain combines TRBV7-2 with TRBJ2-1, with a tentative D call TRBD1 (6 bases). CDR3 nucleotide sequence: TGTGCCAGCAGCTTACAGGGGCTTGGGCAGTTCTTC. This gives the protein CASSLQGLGQFF.